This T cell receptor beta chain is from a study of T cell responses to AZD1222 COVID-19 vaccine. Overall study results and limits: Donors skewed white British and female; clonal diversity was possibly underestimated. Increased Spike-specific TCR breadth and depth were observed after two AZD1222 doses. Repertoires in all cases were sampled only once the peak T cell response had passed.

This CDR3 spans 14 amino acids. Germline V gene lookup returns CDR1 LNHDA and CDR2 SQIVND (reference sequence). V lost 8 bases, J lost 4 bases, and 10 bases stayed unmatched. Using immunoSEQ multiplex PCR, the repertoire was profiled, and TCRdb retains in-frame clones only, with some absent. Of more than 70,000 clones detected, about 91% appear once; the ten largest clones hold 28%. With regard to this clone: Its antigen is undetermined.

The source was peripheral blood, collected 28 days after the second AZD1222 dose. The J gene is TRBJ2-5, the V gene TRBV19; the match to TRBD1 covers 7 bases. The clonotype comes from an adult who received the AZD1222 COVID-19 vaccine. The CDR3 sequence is CASGPVRGRETQYF. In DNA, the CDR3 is TGTGCCAGTGGCCCTGTTAGGGGGCGAGAGACCCAGTACTTC.